Shown below are 17 T cell receptor beta chains from a single sample sequenced in a study of T cell responses to AZD1222 COVID-19 vaccine. Sequenced by immunoSEQ multiplex PCR; TCRdb stores in-frame clones only, minus some. The sample has 95,000 to 110,000 clones; approximately 90% are singletons. The sequenced sample was peripheral blood, obtained 28 days after the second AZD1222 dose. Receptor source: an adult who received the AZD1222 COVID-19 vaccine.

This sequence joins TRBV7-2 and TRBJ2-2, with 9 bases that match TRBD1. The CDR3 runs to 16 residues. J was trimmed by 0 bases and V by 1 base; bases with no gene match: 0. Germline CDR1 is SGHTA and CDR2 is FQGNSA. The CDR3, as DNA: TGTGCCAGCAGCTTAGGACAGGGGGCGAACACCGGGGAGCTGTTTTTT. It specifies CASSLGQGANTGELFF.

The chain has TRBV6-5 and TRBJ1-2; D perhaps matches TRBD1 (5 bases). Trimming cost V 6 bases and J 4 bases, with 18 bases left between them. This CDR3 is 15 amino acids long. Per the germline V gene, CDR1 is MNHEY and CDR2 is SVGAGI. Written as DNA, the CDR3 is TGTGCCAGCAGCCACGGGGACGGCTTGAGCTATGGCTACACCTTC. It yields the protein CASSHGDGLSYGYTF.

A few counts support this clone. This chain joins TRBV5-6 and TRBJ1-2, with 8 bases fitting TRBD1. In germline, CDR1 is SGHDT, CDR2 YYEEEE. The CDR3 is 14 amino acids. Trimming at V came to 1 base and at J to 4 bases, leaving 3 bases not matched to a gene. CDR3 region: CASSLMGQAYGYTF. The CDR3 bases are TGTGCCAGCAGCTTGATGGGACAGGCCTATGGCTACACCTTC.

This rearrangement joins TRBV6-2 or TRBV6-3 to TRBJ1-6; D is perhaps TRBD1 (5 bases). Germline V lookup: CDR1 MNHEY, CDR2 SVGEGT. The CDR3 consists of 19 residues. Trimming cost V 2 bases and J 2 bases, with 19 bases left between them. DNA of the CDR3: TGTGCCAGCAGTTACCCAGACCTTCCGACAGCTCCCTATAATTCACCCCTCCACTTT. This translates into CASSYPDLPTAPYNSPLHF.

This clone came up once. The chain is built from TRBV4-1 and TRBJ1-2, with D perhaps TRBD1 (5 bases). There are 15 residues in the CDR3. V was cut by 0 bases and J by 5 bases, with 13 bases left in between. CDR1 MGHRA and CDR2 YSYEKL come from the germline V gene. DNA of the CDR3: TGCGCCAGCAGCCAAGATTCCGGGACGGGTTATGGCTACACCTTC. Protein sequence: CASSQDSGTGYGYTF.

This chain uses TRBV7-9 with TRBJ1-1; D uncertain. Germline CDR1 reads SEHNR; CDR2 reads FQNEAQ (reference sequence). The CDR3 covers 14 residues. Trimming left V 4 bases short and J 3 bases short, with 12 bases between. CDR3 sequence (DNA): TGTGCCAGCAGCTCGACTGGTTTTGACACTGAAGCTTTCTTT. Amino acids: CASSSTGFDTEAFF.

The chain links TRBV18 to TRBJ1-6; the D is unclear. V was cut by 2 bases and J by 7 bases, with 6 bases left in between. CDR1 is KGHSH and CDR2 is LQKENI in the germline V gene. This CDR3 region has 13 residues. The CDR3 coding sequence is TGTGCCAGCTCACCAGCGCGGAATTCACCCCTCCACTTT. This codes for CASSPARNSPLHF.

The chain joins TRBV19 to TRBJ2-3, with 14 bases aligning to TRBD2. The germline gives CDR1 LNHDA, CDR2 SQIVND (reference sequence). This CDR3 is 18 amino acids long. V lost 1 base to trimming and J lost 8 bases; unmatched junction nucleotides: 11. The CDR3 DNA reads TGTGCCAGTAGTATAGCTTCCGGGACTAGCGGGGGTCTTGGTACGCAGTATTTT. It translates to CASSIASGTSGGLGTQYF. The full variable domain, in which reference TRBV19 and TRBJ2-3 provide the parts outside the CDR3, is DGGITQSPKYLFRKEGQNVTLSCEQNLNHDAMYWYRQDPGQGLRLIYYSQIVNDFQKGDIAEGYSVSREKKESFPLTVTSAQKNPTAFYLCASSIASGTSGGLGTQYFGPGTRLTVL.

The V and J genes are TRBV4-3 and TRBJ2-7; 8 bases align to TRBD1. The V and J ends lost 3 bases and 7 bases, in that order; junction bases with no gene match: 8. Looked up from germline, CDR1 is LGHNA and CDR2 is YSLEER. This CDR3 has 14 amino acids. The CDR3 reads CASSQQQGEEEQYF. CDR3 nucleotides: TGCGCCAGCAGCCAGCAACAGGGGGAAGAGGAGCAGTACTTC.

The chain links TRBV3-1 (or the pseudogene TRBV3-2) to TRBJ2-1, with D perhaps matching TRBD1 (5 bases). V lost 0 bases to trimming and J lost 0 bases, with 12 bases between them. Germline CDR1 LGHDT, CDR2 YNNKEL (reference sequence). This CDR3 region has 17 residues. The CDR3 DNA follows: TGTGCCAGCAGCCAAGATTGGGGCGTAGGCTCCTACAATGAGCAGTTCTTC. Encoded protein: CASSQDWGVGSYNEQFF.

The rearrangement links TRBV6-2 or TRBV6-3 to TRBJ1-5; no reliable D call. Trimming shortened V by 6 bases and J by 2 bases, and 11 bases separated the two germline ends. The CDR3 extends over 14 amino acids. Germline V CDR1 and CDR2: MNHEY, SVGEGT. CDR3 sequence reads: CASSWGRGNQPQHF. CDR3 coding DNA: TGTGCCAGCAGCTGGGGTAGGGGCAATCAGCCCCAGCATTTT.

V usage is TRBV12-3 or TRBV12-4 and J usage is TRBJ1-4; D is unclear. The germline V and J ends were trimmed by 7 bases and 6 bases, with 12 bases remaining between them. The CDR3 contains 13 residues. The CDR3 protein is CASTRFRYEKLFF. The DNA for the CDR3 is TGTGCCAGCACGAGGTTTAGGTATGAAAAACTGTTTTTT.

J is TRBJ1-2 and V is TRBV6-6; 7 positions agree with TRBD1. CDR1 MNHNY and CDR2 SVGAGI come from the germline V gene (reference sequence). The ends lost 6 bases at V and 7 bases at J; junction bases unmatched: 14. The CDR3 has 15 amino acids. As DNA, the CDR3 is TGTGCCAGCAGCCTCCCCCAGGGGGGTATAGGTGGCTACACCTTC. Protein product: CASSLPQGGIGGYTF.

The chain recombines TRBV27 with TRBJ1-4; the match to TRBD1 covers 11 bases. Germline loops: CDR1 MNHEY, CDR2 SMNVEV (reference sequence). The CDR3 length is 18 residues. J was trimmed by 0 bases and V by 5 bases; bases with no gene match: 8. The CDR3 is CASSPGQGAVATNEKLFF. The CDR3 DNA reads TGTGCCAGCAGTCCCGGACAGGGGGCGGTTGCAACTAATGAAAAACTGTTTTTT.

This clone occurred once. The chain uses TRBV18 and TRBJ1-5, with D maybe TRBD1 (5 bases). Trimming took 2 bases from V and 7 from J, leaving 15 bases between them. The CDR3 length is 15 residues. Per germline, CDR1 KGHSH and CDR2 LQKENI. CDR3 in amino acids: CASSPSLGVGQPQHF. The CDR3 DNA reads TGTGCCAGCTCACCAAGCCTGGGGGTTGGGCAGCCCCAGCATTTT.

The chain joins TRBV6-5 to TRBJ1-2; 9 nucleotides align to TRBD1. Germline CDR1 MNHEY, CDR2 SVGAGI. CDR3 length equals 13 residues. Trimming removed 7 bases from V and 7 bases from J; junction bases left unmatched: 7. CDR3: CASTQLTGGGYTF. The CDR3 nucleotides are TGTGCCAGCACCCAACTGACAGGGGGTGGCTACACCTTC.

The rearrangement links TRBV19 to TRBJ2-7, with TRBD1 matching over 7 bases. V lost 8 bases and J lost 7; bases outside the gene matches: 14. The CDR3 consists of 14 residues. The germline V gene encodes CDR1 LNHDA and CDR2 SQIVND (reference sequence). In nucleotides, the CDR3 is TGTGCCAGTCGTCCGAACCCTGACAGGGAGGAGCAGTACTTC. Translating it yields CASRPNPDREEQYF.